This passage covers 8 T cell receptor beta chains from one sample sequenced in a study of T-cell reconstitution after alpha-beta-depleted transplantation in children. TCRbeta library construction was performed incorporating unique molecular identifiers. TCRdb used MiXCR to reprocess the PCR reads, holding one entry per CDR3 protein. The sample holds approximately 300,000 distinct CDR3 sequences, around a tenth seen once. Sample: peripheral blood, taken 180 days after TCRalphabeta/CD19-depleted stem cell transplant. The source is a male patient aged 2-15 years who had a stem cell transplant for chronic granulomatous disease, so the T cells may come from the graft donor.

This clonotype was seen just once. A clone one base away is much larger, so this may be a read error. This chain joins TRBV10-2 and TRBJ2-7; TRBD2 is a possible D gene (5 bases). The CDR3 sequence is 12 residues long. Germline V gives CDR1 WSHSY, CDR2 SAAADI. This chain's CDR3 is CASSDRFWEQHF. The CDR3, as DNA: TGCGCCAGCAGTGACAGGTTTTGGGAGCAGCACTTC.

In its sample, this clonotype was seen a few times. This chain connects TRBV12-5 to TRBJ2-3, with TRBD2 as a possible D gene (5 bases). The CDR3 has 11 residues. Germline CDR1 and CDR2: LGHNT and FRNRAP. V lost 7 bases to trimming and J lost 8 bases, with 10 bases between them. CDR3 sequence: CASAEGGTQYF. DNA of the CDR3: TGTGCTAGTGCCGAAGGAGGTACGCAGTATTTT.

This clonotype has a count of ten or more. The V and J genes are TRBV12-3 or TRBV12-4 and TRBJ2-3, with TRBD2 identical over 8 bases. With 6 bases clipped from V and 0 bases from J, the junction kept 11 bases outside the gene matches. The CDR3 sequence is 17 residues long. CDR3 residues: CASSYSGGGPSTDTQYF. For the CDR3, the DNA is TGTGCCAGCAGCTACTCGGGGGGGGGACCGAGCACAGATACGCAGTATTTT.

V is TRBV20-1 and J is TRBJ2-2; D is unresolved. The CDR3 loop spans 13 amino acids. Trimming pared 2 bases from V and 0 bases from J, leaving 4 bases between. Germline V gene data show CDR1 as DFQATT and CDR2 as SNEGSKA (reference sequence). CDR3 loop: CSARHPNTGELFF. DNA of the CDR3: TGCAGTGCTAGACACCCGAACACCGGGGAGCTGTTTTTT.

Notes on this clonotype: One end of the junction varies from germline; a read error may be responsible. The rearrangement joins TRBV19 to TRBJ1-1, with D hard to call. This CDR3 comprises 15 residues. CDR1 and CDR2 (germline): LNHDA, SQIVND (reference sequence). CDR3 loop: CASRGEAGANTEALF. CDR3 nucleotide sequence: TGTGCCAGTAGGGGCGAAGCGGGAGCGAACACTGAAGCTCTCTTT.

This clonotype was recorded at least ten times. The chain carries TRBV18 and TRBJ2-1; TRBD2 agrees at 13 bases. This CDR3 has 17 amino acids. V shed 1 base, J shed 7 bases, and the junction held 7 bases outside the gene matches. Germline CDR1 is KGHSH and CDR2 is LQKENI. In DNA form, the CDR3 reads TGTGCCAGCTCACCACGGACTAGCGGGAGTAAAGGAAATGAGCAGTTCTTC. It encodes CASSPRTSGSKGNEQFF. Supplemented by reference TRBV18 and TRBJ2-1, the full variable domain reads NAGVMQNPRHLVRRRGQEARLRCSPMKGHSHVYWYRQLPEEGLKFMVYLQKENIIDESGMPKERFSAEFPKEGPSILRIQQVVRGDSAAYFCASSPRTSGSKGNEQFFGPGTRLTVL.

This clonotype was picked up many times. The chain is built from TRBV28 and TRBJ2-1; possibly TRBD2 for D (6 bases). CDR3 length equals 17 residues. Germline V gene sequence: CDR1 MDHEN, CDR2 SYDVKM. The V gene lost 5 bases and the J gene lost 5 bases, with 22 bases spanning the gap. CDR3 DNA sequence: TGTGCCAGCAGTCCCCCGGGACTTCATACCCTCCACAATGAGCAGTTCTTC. Its protein product is CASSPPGLHTLHNEQFF. Supplemented by reference TRBV28 and TRBJ2-1, the full variable domain reads DVKVTQSSRYLVKRTGEKVFLECVQDMDHENMFWYRQDPGLGLRLIYFSYDVKMKEKGDIPEGYSVSREKKERFSLILESASTNQTSMYLCASSPPGLHTLHNEQFFGPGTRLTVL.

This clonotype showed up many times. This chain uses TRBV7-6 with TRBJ2-5; 14 bases agree with TRBD2. Looked up from germline, CDR1 is SGHVS and CDR2 is FNYEAQ. Trimming at V came to 4 bases and at J to 5 bases, leaving 15 bases not matched to a gene. The CDR3 length is 19 residues. For the CDR3, the DNA is TGTGCCAGCAGCTCCCGACTAGCGGGGGGGCTTTTAGATGTGGAGACCCAGTACTTC. Translated, it gives CASSSRLAGGLLDVETQYF.